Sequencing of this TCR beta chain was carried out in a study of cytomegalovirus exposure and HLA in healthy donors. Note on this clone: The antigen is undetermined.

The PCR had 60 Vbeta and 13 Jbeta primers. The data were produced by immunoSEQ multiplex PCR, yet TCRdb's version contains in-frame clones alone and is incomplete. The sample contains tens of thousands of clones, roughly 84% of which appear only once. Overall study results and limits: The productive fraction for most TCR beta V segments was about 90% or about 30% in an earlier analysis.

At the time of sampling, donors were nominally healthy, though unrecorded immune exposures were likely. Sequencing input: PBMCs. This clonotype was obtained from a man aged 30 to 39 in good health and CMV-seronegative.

CDR3 sequence (DNA): TGTGCCAGCAGTAACGTCGGGGGATACGAGCAGTACTTC. Its protein product is CASSNVGGYEQYF. The chain combines TRBV6-1 with TRBJ2-5; the D gene is possibly TRBD2 (6 bases). The J call could be wrong; TRBJ2-7 is a better fit for the DNA end. Germline V gene sequence: CDR1 MNHNS, CDR2 SASEGT. The CDR3 contains 13 residues.